A selection of T cell receptor beta chains follows, all from one sample in a study of control samples from healthy donors and cancer patients. TCRdb keeps only in-frame clones here, not all; method: immunoSEQ multiplex PCR. Among 200,000 or so clones listed, around 93% were seen once. Material: blood. The receptors derive from a man aged 25-45 years in good health. CDR3s include the opening cysteine and the closing phenylalanine or tryptophan. Fields, in order: clone size, D gene, J gene, V gene, CDR3 protein, CDR3 DNA. D genes are given only for firm matches. Clone size is shown for a subset of rows, as once, few, many or a class of expanded clone.

clone_size: few
d_call: .
j_call: TRBJ1-1
v_call: TRBV7-9
cdr3_aa: CASSLIQTEAFF
cdr3_nt: TGTGCCAGCAGCTTAATACAGACTGAAGCTTTCTTT

clone_size: .
d_call: .
j_call: TRBJ1-2
v_call: TRBV14
cdr3_aa: CASSQPGAGDGYTF
cdr3_nt: TGTGCCAGCAGCCAACCAGGGGCAGGGGATGGCTACACCTTC

clone_size: .
d_call: TRBD2
j_call: TRBJ2-3
v_call: TRBV4-2
cdr3_aa: CASSPRGGLSTDTQYF
cdr3_nt: TGTGCCAGCAGCCCCCGCGGGGGATTAAGCACAGATACGCAGTATTTT

clone_size: .
d_call: TRBD1
j_call: TRBJ2-7
v_call: TRBV20-1
cdr3_aa: CSARTGYEQYF
cdr3_nt: TGCAGTGCTCGGACAGGTTACGAGCAGTACTTC

clone_size: .
d_call: .
j_call: TRBJ2-5
v_call: TRBV7-9
cdr3_aa: CASSLLRPDKSQETQYF
cdr3_nt: TGTGCCAGCAGCTTACTCCGACCGGACAAAAGCCAAGAGACCCAGTACTTC

clone_size: .
d_call: TRBD1
j_call: TRBJ1-5
v_call: TRBV19
cdr3_aa: CASTVTGDSNQPQHF
cdr3_nt: TGTGCCAGTACCGTTACAGGGGATAGCAATCAGCCCCAGCATTTT

clone_size: .
d_call: .
j_call: TRBJ1-4
v_call: TRBV9
cdr3_aa: CASSAGQPATNEKLFF
cdr3_nt: TGTGCCAGCAGCGCCGGACAACCTGCAACTAATGAAAAACTGTTTTTT

clone_size: .
d_call: .
j_call: TRBJ2-4
v_call: TRBV6-6
cdr3_aa: CASSYSVRQADIQYF
cdr3_nt: TGTGCCAGCAGTTACTCGGTGAGACAGGCCGACATTCAGTACTTC

clone_size: .
d_call: .
j_call: TRBJ1-6
v_call: TRBV6-5
cdr3_aa: CASSYTYNSPLHF
cdr3_nt: TGTGCCAGCAGTTACACCTATAATTCACCCCTCCACTTT

clone_size: .
d_call: .
j_call: TRBJ2-3
v_call: TRBV9
cdr3_aa: CASSVGGGLTSTDTQYF
cdr3_nt: TGTGCCAGCAGCGTAGGCGGGGGCCTCACCTCCACAGATACGCAGTATTTT

clone_size: .
d_call: .
j_call: TRBJ1-5
v_call: TRBV19
cdr3_aa: CASSIGGGQPQHF
cdr3_nt: TGTGCCAGTAGTATCGGGGGGGGCCAGCCCCAGCATTTT

clone_size: .
d_call: .
j_call: TRBJ1-2
v_call: TRBV12-3/TRBV12-4
cdr3_aa: CASSFRAGYTF
cdr3_nt: TGTGCCAGCAGCTTCAGGGCTGGCTACACCTTC

clone_size: .
d_call: .
j_call: TRBJ1-1
v_call: TRBV5-4
cdr3_aa: CASSLDSAGNTEAFF
cdr3_nt: TGTGCCAGCAGCTTGGATTCGGCCGGGAACACTGAAGCTTTCTTT

clone_size: .
d_call: .
j_call: TRBJ1-6
v_call: TRBV13
cdr3_aa: CASSRTEIVHSPLHF
cdr3_nt: TGTGCCAGCAGCCGGACAGAAATAGTGCATTCACCCCTCCACTTT

clone_size: .
d_call: .
j_call: TRBJ1-5
v_call: TRBV4-2
cdr3_aa: CASSQDSSNQPQHF
cdr3_nt: TGTGCCAGCAGCCAGGATAGTAGCAATCAGCCCCAGCATTTT

clone_size: .
d_call: .
j_call: TRBJ1-6
v_call: TRBV11-2
cdr3_aa: CASSKQGDNSPLHF
cdr3_nt: TGTGCCAGCAGCAAACAGGGAGATAATTCACCCCTCCACTTT

clone_size: .
d_call: .
j_call: TRBJ1-5
v_call: TRBV12-3/TRBV12-4
cdr3_aa: CASTGGVMQPQHF
cdr3_nt: TGTGCCAGCACCGGAGGGGTGATGCAGCCCCAGCATTTT

clone_size: .
d_call: .
j_call: TRBJ1-1
v_call: TRBV15
cdr3_aa: CATSKDILNTEAFF
cdr3_nt: TGTGCCACCAGCAAGGACATCCTGAACACTGAAGCTTTCTTT

clone_size: .
d_call: TRBD2
j_call: TRBJ2-5
v_call: TRBV7-2
cdr3_aa: CASSNQAGRNQETQYF
cdr3_nt: TGTGCCAGCAGCAACCAAGCGGGGAGAAACCAAGAGACCCAGTACTTC

clone_size: .
d_call: .
j_call: TRBJ2-7
v_call: TRBV5-6
cdr3_aa: CASSLGGAEQYF
cdr3_nt: TGTGCCAGCAGCTTGGGTGGGGCCGAGCAGTACTTC

clone_size: .
d_call: TRBD1
j_call: TRBJ2-1
v_call: TRBV25-1
cdr3_aa: CASSGTGVSHEQFF
cdr3_nt: TGTGCCAGCAGTGGGACAGGGGTTAGCCATGAGCAGTTCTTC

clone_size: .
d_call: .
j_call: TRBJ1-2
v_call: TRBV3-1/TRBV3-2
cdr3_aa: CASSQVPVGYTF
cdr3_nt: TGTGCCAGCAGCCAAGTACCTGTTGGCTACACCTTC

clone_size: .
d_call: .
j_call: TRBJ1-5
v_call: TRBV10-2
cdr3_aa: CASREGHSNQPQHF
cdr3_nt: TGCGCCAGCAGGGAGGGCCATAGCAATCAGCCCCAGCATTTT

clone_size: .
d_call: .
j_call: TRBJ2-7
v_call: TRBV24-1
cdr3_aa: CATSDSEPPGEQYF
cdr3_nt: TGTGCCACCAGTGATTCCGAACCCCCGGGTGAGCAGTACTTC

clone_size: .
d_call: TRBD2
j_call: TRBJ2-1
v_call: TRBV2
cdr3_aa: CASSDARGVNEQFF
cdr3_nt: TGTGCCAGCAGTGATGCTCGGGGGGTGAATGAGCAGTTCTTC

clone_size: .
d_call: TRBD1
j_call: TRBJ2-7
v_call: TRBV11-2
cdr3_aa: CASSFPGQASYEQYF
cdr3_nt: TGTGCCAGCAGTTTCCCCGGACAGGCCTCCTACGAGCAGTACTTC

clone_size: .
d_call: .
j_call: TRBJ2-3
v_call: TRBV13
cdr3_aa: CASSFRGRADTQYF
cdr3_nt: TGTGCCAGCAGCTTCCGGGGGAGAGCAGATACGCAGTATTTT

clone_size: .
d_call: .
j_call: TRBJ2-7
v_call: TRBV11-2
cdr3_aa: CASSSNSYEQYF
cdr3_nt: TGTGCCAGCAGCTCAAACTCCTACGAGCAGTACTTC

clone_size: .
d_call: TRBD1
j_call: TRBJ1-6
v_call: TRBV6-5
cdr3_aa: CASSYRGGGPNSPLHF
cdr3_nt: TGTGCCAGCAGTTACCGAGGGGGCGGCCCGAATTCACCCCTCCACTTT

clone_size: .
d_call: TRBD1
j_call: TRBJ1-1
v_call: TRBV6-5
cdr3_aa: CASRQNRGGAEAFF
cdr3_nt: TGTGCCAGCAGGCAAAACAGGGGAGGGGCTGAAGCTTTCTTT

clone_size: few
d_call: TRBD1
j_call: TRBJ1-4
v_call: TRBV7-8
cdr3_aa: CASSSRFGQGHNEKLFF
cdr3_nt: TGTGCCAGCAGCTCCCGATTCGGACAGGGCCATAATGAAAAACTGTTTTTT

clone_size: .
d_call: .
j_call: TRBJ2-7
v_call: TRBV11-2
cdr3_aa: CASSSIEGVPYEQYF
cdr3_nt: TGTGCCAGCAGTTCTATTGAGGGGGTTCCCTACGAGCAGTACTTC

clone_size: .
d_call: TRBD1
j_call: TRBJ1-1
v_call: TRBV27
cdr3_aa: CASTEPGQGRRAFF
cdr3_nt: TGTGCCAGCACTGAACCTGGACAGGGCCGCAGGGCTTTCTTT

clone_size: .
d_call: TRBD2
j_call: TRBJ2-2
v_call: TRBV7-6
cdr3_aa: CASSLGASGVNGELFF
cdr3_nt: TGTGCCAGCAGCTTAGGGGCTAGCGGGGTGAACGGGGAGCTGTTTTTT

clone_size: .
d_call: .
j_call: TRBJ1-2
v_call: TRBV24-1
cdr3_aa: CATSESEAAYGYTF
cdr3_nt: TGTGCCACCAGTGAATCAGAGGCCGCTTATGGCTACACCTTC

clone_size: .
d_call: .
j_call: TRBJ1-6
v_call: TRBV7-4
cdr3_aa: CASSLVGCSDHSPLHF
cdr3_nt: TGTGCCAGCAGCTTAGTAGGGTGCAGCGATCATTCACCCCTCCACTTT

clone_size: .
d_call: .
j_call: TRBJ1-4
v_call: TRBV11-2
cdr3_aa: CASSPNTIGGEKLFF
cdr3_nt: TGTGCCAGCAGCCCAAATACGATCGGTGGGGAAAAACTGTTTTTT

clone_size: .
d_call: TRBD1
j_call: TRBJ1-2
v_call: TRBV7-8
cdr3_aa: CASSATGGAVGYTF
cdr3_nt: TGTGCCAGCAGTGCGACAGGGGGGGCGGTTGGCTACACCTTC

clone_size: .
d_call: TRBD1
j_call: TRBJ1-2
v_call: TRBV7-2
cdr3_aa: CASSLAGQGYHYGYTF
cdr3_nt: TGTGCCAGCAGCTTAGCGGGACAGGGGTACCACTATGGCTACACCTTC

clone_size: .
d_call: .
j_call: TRBJ2-2
v_call: TRBV5-5
cdr3_aa: CASSTRLGGTGELFF
cdr3_nt: TGTGCCAGCAGCACTCGTCTGGGTGGGACCGGGGAGCTGTTTTTT

clone_size: .
d_call: TRBD1
j_call: TRBJ1-4
v_call: TRBV11-2
cdr3_aa: CASSTRTGYNEKLFF
cdr3_nt: TGTGCCAGCAGCACCAGGACAGGTTATAATGAAAAACTGTTTTTT

clone_size: few
d_call: .
j_call: TRBJ2-2
v_call: TRBV6-4
cdr3_aa: CASSDTDRTGELFF
cdr3_nt: TGTGCCAGCAGTGACACGGACCGAACCGGGGAGCTGTTTTTT

clone_size: .
d_call: TRBD1
j_call: TRBJ1-2
v_call: TRBV19
cdr3_aa: CASSGTGPYGYTF
cdr3_nt: TGTGCCAGTAGTGGGACAGGGCCTTATGGCTACACCTTC

clone_size: .
d_call: .
j_call: TRBJ2-7
v_call: TRBV6-1
cdr3_aa: CASSEAPGTHYEQYF
cdr3_nt: TGTGCCAGCAGTGAAGCGCCGGGGACCCATTACGAGCAGTACTTC

clone_size: .
d_call: .
j_call: TRBJ1-1
v_call: TRBV12-5
cdr3_aa: CASGPGGGLRAFF
cdr3_nt: TGTGCTAGTGGTCCCGGCGGGGGCTTGAGGGCTTTCTTT

clone_size: .
d_call: .
j_call: TRBJ1-1
v_call: TRBV20-1
cdr3_aa: CSARPDTEAFF
cdr3_nt: TGCAGTGCTAGACCGGACACTGAAGCTTTCTTT

clone_size: .
d_call: TRBD1
j_call: TRBJ1-4
v_call: TRBV6-1
cdr3_aa: CASSDDRVREKLFF
cdr3_nt: TGTGCCAGCAGTGACGACAGGGTACGGGAAAAACTGTTTTTT